The rows below give T cell receptor beta chains drawn from one sample of a study of T cells after yellow fever vaccination. TCRdb redid the calling of the 5' RACE reads with MiXCR, one entry per CDR3 protein. The sample carries under 250,000 distinct CDR3 sequences, more than 3% recorded once. The starting material was CD4+ T cells sorted from PBMCs, obtained 10 days after the yellow fever booster vaccination. The receptor source for this set is a young man who received the YFV17D yellow fever vaccine. Both conserved end residues are part of each CDR3. A D gene is named only where the DNA matches it firmly. Only some rows state a clone size, as once, few, many or a class for expanded clones.

>many|TRBV7-2|TRBD1|TRBJ1-2
CASRLDRGGSGYTF
TGTGCCAGCAGACTTGACAGGGGGGGCTCTGGCTACACCTTC
>.|TRBV25-1|.|TRBJ1-1
CASTGGIWGTEAFF
TGTGCCAGCACGGGGGGTATTTGGGGCACTGAAGCTTTCTTT
>many|TRBV7-8|.|TRBJ2-7
CASSSNDYYEQYF
TGTGCCAGCAGCTCAAATGACTACTACGAGCAGTACTTC
>many|TRBV7-2|.|TRBJ1-3
CASSIGNTIYF
TGTGCCAGCAGCATCGGAAACACCATATATTTT
>many|TRBV7-2|TRBD2|TRBJ2-1
CASSRTSSSSYNEQFF
TGTGCCAGCAGTCGGACTAGCAGTAGCTCCTACAATGAGCAGTTCTTC
>.|TRBV7-6|.|TRBJ1-2
CASSLDLRGYGYTF
TGTGCCAGCAGCTTAGATCTCAGGGGCTATGGCTACACCTTC
>many|TRBV27|.|TRBJ1-1
CASSLFRQNTEAFF
TGTGCCAGCAGTTTATTTCGGCAGAACACTGAAGCTTTCTTT
>few|TRBV28|.|TRBJ2-6
CASSSTRGANVLTF
TGTGCCAGCAGTTCGACTAGGGGGGCCAACGTCCTGACTTTC
>.|TRBV6-5|.|TRBJ2-1
CASSYMPAYNEQFF
TGTGCCAGCAGTTACATGCCCGCCTACAATGAGCAGTTCTTC
>many|TRBV29-1|.|TRBJ1-1
CSVSRGGSMNTEAFF
TGCAGCGTTTCTCGGGGAGGCAGCATGAACACTGAAGCTTTCTTT
>.|TRBV4-2|TRBD2|TRBJ2-5
CASSHGGEETQYF
TGTGCCAGCAGCCATGGGGGGGAAGAGACCCAGTACTTC
>many|TRBV27|TRBD2|TRBJ2-1
CASGPWGGGEQFF
TGTGCCAGCGGCCCCTGGGGGGGGGGTGAGCAGTTCTTC
>.|TRBV5-6|.|TRBJ2-3
CASSSTRMGGGDTQYF
TGTGCCAGCAGCTCAACTCGAATGGGGGGGGGCGATACGCAGTATTTT
>many|TRBV7-2|.|TRBJ2-2
CASRTRAGELFF
TGTGCCAGCAGGACTAGGGCCGGGGAGCTGTTTTTT
>.|TRBV7-2|TRBD1|TRBJ2-5
CASSSGQGATQYF
TGTGCCAGCAGCTCGGGACAGGGGGCTACCCAGTACTTC
>.|TRBV29-1|.|TRBJ1-1
CSVGHRQVGRTEAFF
TGCAGCGTTGGCCACCGACAGGTTGGAAGGACTGAAGCTTTCTTT
>many|TRBV7-2|TRBD1|TRBJ1-4
CASSLFGQGEKLFF
TGTGCCAGCAGCTTATTTGGACAGGGTGAAAAACTGTTTTTT
>many|TRBV5-5|TRBD1|TRBJ1-1
CASSPTGGKNTEAFF
TGTGCCAGCAGCCCGACAGGGGGAAAGAACACTGAAGCTTTCTTT
>many|TRBV4-3|.|TRBJ2-5
CASSQDVGLLGETQYF
TGCGCCAGCAGCCAAGATGTGGGACTTCTGGGCGAGACCCAGTACTTC
>.|TRBV19|.|TRBJ1-1
CASSSNNQFEAFF
TGTGCCAGTAGTAGCAATAATCAATTTGAAGCTTTCTTT
>many|TRBV7-2|.|TRBJ2-3
CASSLALGEGTDTQYF
TGTGCCAGCAGCTTAGCGCTCGGCGAGGGGACAGATACGCAGTATTTT
>.|TRBV7-2|TRBD1|TRBJ2-1
CASSRGQVGEQFF
TGTGCCAGCAGCCGAGGACAGGTTGGTGAGCAGTTCTTC
>.|TRBV15|.|TRBJ2-2
CATSRDPGTGELFF
TGTGCCACCAGCAGAGATCCAGGGACCGGGGAGCTGTTTTTT
>few|TRBV9|.|TRBJ2-5
CASSVAQTQETQYF
TGTGCCAGCAGCGTAGCACAGACCCAAGAGACCCAGTACTTC
>many|TRBV7-8|TRBD2|TRBJ2-1
CASSLRLAGDNEQFF
TGTGCCAGCAGCCTACGACTAGCGGGGGACAATGAGCAGTTCTTC
>few|TRBV11-2|.|TRBJ2-6
CASGLGSGANVLTF
TGTGCCAGCGGACTGGGGTCTGGGGCCAACGTCCTGACTTTC
>few|TRBV6-5|.|TRBJ1-1
CASSYLRNTEAFF
TGTGCCAGCAGTTACTTGAGGAACACTGAAGCTTTCTTT
>many|TRBV7-2|.|TRBJ2-3
CASSPGGRVGTQYF
TGTGCCAGCAGCCCCGGGGGCAGGGTCGGTACGCAGTATTTT
>few|TRBV7-2|TRBD1|TRBJ1-5
CASSASGTGGRPQHF
TGTGCCAGCAGCGCCTCCGGGACAGGGGGCCGGCCCCAGCATTTT
>.|TRBV20-1|.|TRBJ2-5
CSALDGQETQYF
TGCAGTGCTCTCGACGGCCAAGAGACCCAGTACTTC
>many|TRBV7-2|.|TRBJ2-3
CASSLMGGADTQYF
TGTGCCAGCAGCTTAATGGGGGGCGCGGATACGCAGTATTTT
>.|TRBV10-3|TRBD1|TRBJ2-6
CAITKGTVYSGANVLTF
TGTGCCATCACCAAAGGGACAGTTTACTCTGGGGCCAACGTCCTGACTTTC
>many|TRBV5-4|.|TRBJ1-4
CASSSTGRFDEKLFF
TGTGCCAGCAGCTCTACAGGAAGATTTGATGAAAAACTGTTTTTT
>few|TRBV9|.|TRBJ2-3
CASSVGASWADTQYF
TGTGCCAGCAGCGTAGGTGCCAGCTGGGCAGATACGCAGTATTTT
>few|TRBV18|.|TRBJ2-7
CASSTGYPYEQYF
TGTGCCAGCTCAACAGGGTACCCCTACGAGCAGTACTTC
>many|TRBV4-3|.|TRBJ1-1
CASSQEHWGEAFF
TGCGCCAGCAGCCAAGAACATTGGGGTGAAGCTTTCTTT
>.|TRBV11-2|.|TRBJ2-3
CASSLDRAVADTQYF
TGTGCCAGCAGCTTAGACAGGGCAGTAGCAGATACGCAGTATTTT
>few|TRBV19|.|TRBJ1-1
CASSRGARGNTEAFF
TGTGCCAGTAGTAGGGGGGCCCGGGGGAACACTGAAGCTTTCTTT
>many|TRBV27|.|TRBJ1-2
CASRPGHGNYGYTF
TGTGCCAGCCGTCCGGGACACGGCAACTATGGCTACACCTTC
>many|TRBV12-3/TRBV12-4|TRBD2|TRBJ2-3
CASRSTLTSGEYTQYF
TGTGCCAGCAGGTCCACCCTGACTAGCGGGGAGTATACGCAGTATTTT
>many|TRBV9|.|TRBJ2-3
CASSGVRLGSDTQYF
TGTGCCAGCAGCGGAGTTAGGTTGGGGTCAGATACGCAGTATTTT